This T cell receptor (beta chain) was obtained from a study of cytomegalovirus exposure and HLA in healthy donors. Study-level information: The 650 to 850 first-cohort repertoires and the approximately 130 validation repertoires shared the same platform, a later analysis reported.

Sequenced by immunoSEQ multiplex PCR; TCRdb stores in-frame clones only, minus some. The sample has approximately 140,000 clones, around nine tenths seen once. The donors were part of the validation cohort of over a hundred subjects. That cohort was separate from the first cohort, which comprised 500 to 700 subjects. Broader study findings: Rare TCR sequences predominated, though certain public TCRs were found in many donors.

This clone was detected only once. The antigen remains unidentified. Sequencing was done on a sample of PBMCs. This receptor was taken from a man between 18 and 29 years old in good health and CMV-seropositive.

In DNA form, the CDR3 reads TGTGCCAGCAGCTTTAGCGGGAGTAACGGAGAGACCCAGTACTTC. Its translation is CASSFSGSNGETQYF. This chain joins TRBV5-5 and TRBJ2-5; TRBD2 matches 9 bases. CDR1 and CDR2 from the germline V gene are SGHKS and YYEKEE (reference sequence). There are 15 residues in the CDR3. V was clipped by 2 bases and J by 4 bases; unmatched bases: 6.